These 26 T cell receptor beta chains originate from one sample sequenced in a study of shared clonotypes between healthy human individuals. Profiled with immunoSEQ multiplex PCR; TCRdb holds only in-frame clones, not every one. The top ten clones hold 0.9% to 1.3% of a sample with some 2.1 million clones, about 95% of them seen once. CD45RO-negative, CCR7-selected cells formed the naive CD8 fraction, which excluded terminally differentiated effector memory CD45RA+ cells. The source material was naive CD8+ T cells sorted from blood. These receptors all come from a man aged 18 to 29 in good health.

The rearrangement uses TRBV30 and TRBJ2-1; the D call may be TRBD1 or TRBD2 (5 bases each). Trimming removed 6 bases at V and 7 bases at J, with 7 bases between. This CDR3 comprises 10 residues. In germline, CDR1 is GTSNPN, CDR2 SVGIG (reference sequence). For the CDR3, the DNA is TGTGCCTGTGAGGGGAATGAGCAGTTCTTC. As protein: CACEGNEQFF.

CDR3 DNA sequence: TGTGCCAGCAGCCCCCCCAGGGCTTGGGGGACAGATACGCAGTATTTT. This translates into CASSPPRAWGTDTQYF. This chain uses TRBV7-9 with TRBJ2-3; D is possibly TRBD1 or TRBD2 (5 bases each). The CDR3 sequence is 16 residues long. The V gene lost 5 bases and the J gene lost 3 bases, with 18 bases spanning the gap. CDR1 is SEHNR and CDR2 is FQNEAQ in the germline V gene (reference sequence).

The J gene is TRBJ1-1, the V gene TRBV4-3; D unresolved. Deletions cut 1 base from V and 1 base from J, with 7 bases between. Germline V gene lookup returns CDR1 LGHNA and CDR2 YSLEER. The CDR3 contains 14 residues. The CDR3 loop reads CASSQGAENTEAFF. CDR3 nucleotides: TGCGCCAGCAGCCAAGGGGCGGAGAACACTGAAGCTTTCTTT.

This clone was detected once. The V gene is TRBV2, the J gene TRBJ1-2; tentatively, D is TRBD1 (5 bases). V dropped 8 bases and J dropped 1 base, with 17 bases sitting between them. The CDR3 totals 15 residues. In germline, CDR1 is SNHLY, CDR2 FYNNEI. CDR3 DNA: TGTGCCAGCCGTGGTTGGGACGCAGATAACTATGGCTACACCTTC. This translates into CASRGWDADNYGYTF.

This chain links TRBV5-6 with TRBJ1-2; possible D gene TRBD1, 5 bases. Trimming pared 4 bases from V and 1 base from J, leaving 14 bases between. The CDR3 covers 15 residues. CDR1 is SGHDT, CDR2 YYEEEE, per germline. The CDR3 DNA follows: TGTGCCAGCAGCCCGCTCACAGGACATAACTATGGCTACACCTTC. Amino acid sequence: CASSPLTGHNYGYTF.

The V gene is TRBV7-8, the J gene TRBJ2-3; no definite D call. V dropped 0 bases and J dropped 4 bases, with 8 bases sitting between them. CDR3 length: 14 amino acids. Germline V gene lookup returns CDR1 SGHVS and CDR2 FQNEAQ. The CDR3, as DNA: TGTGCCAGCAGCTTAGCTACGGCCTCAGATACGCAGTATTTT. This encodes CASSLATASDTQYF.

The J gene is TRBJ2-1, the V gene TRBV2; D gene unclear. Germline values: CDR1 SNHLY, CDR2 FYNNEI. This CDR3 has 14 amino acids. The V and J ends lost 4 bases and 8 bases respectively, with 15 bases between them. CDR3 coding DNA: TGTGCCAGCAGTGGAGGTCTAGTGGTCGATGAGCAGTTCTTC. It yields the protein CASSGGLVVDEQFF.

This clone was counted once. For the CDR3, the DNA is TGTGCCAGCAGCGTTAGCGGGGGGGAATACAATGAGCAGTTCTTC. It encodes CASSVSGGEYNEQFF. The chain uses TRBV9 and TRBJ2-1, with 11 bases identical to TRBD2. V lost 2 bases to trimming and J lost 4 bases; unmatched junction nucleotides: 2. This CDR3 is built from 15 residues. Germline V gives CDR1 SGDLS, CDR2 YYNGEE.

In regard to this clone: Relative to the germline gene, one junction end is altered; a read error may explain this. Other DNA sequences in the sample encode the same CDR3. The chain is built from TRBV29-1 and TRBJ2-1; D perhaps matches TRBD2 (5 bases). This CDR3 has 15 residues. Germline values: CDR1 SQVTM, CDR2 ANQGSEA. CDR3 DNA: TGCAGCGTAGAAGGTACTAGTGTCTCCTACAATGAGCAGTTCTTC. This gives the protein CSVEGTSVSYNEQFF.

The rearrangement joins TRBV10-3 to TRBJ2-6; weak D call: TRBD2 (5 bases). The germline V gene has CDR1 ENHRY and CDR2 SYGVKD. This CDR3 is 15 amino acids long. V lost 4 bases to trimming and J lost 4 bases, with 11 bases between them. DNA for the CDR3: TGTGCCATCAGTGGAGGTGCGGGCGGGGCCAACGTCCTGACTTTC. It specifies CAISGGAGGANVLTF.

The CDR3 DNA reads as TGTGCCACCAGCAAAGGGCAGCAAGAGACCCAGTACTTC. Amino acids: CATSKGQQETQYF. This chain joins TRBV15 and TRBJ2-5; D gene unclear. Trimming stripped 4 bases from V and 2 bases from J, with 8 bases between. CDR1 is LNHNV and CDR2 is YYDKDF in the germline V gene (reference sequence). CDR3 length: 13 residues.

To note about this clone: Other DNA sequences in this sample translate to the same CDR3. This sequence joins TRBV4-3 and TRBJ2-2, with D hard to call. V lost 0 bases and J lost 5, with 4 bases in between. CDR3 size: 13 residues. Germline CDR1 reads LGHNA; CDR2 reads YSLEER. CDR3 coding DNA: TGCGCCAGCAGCCAAGATCGAACCGGGGAGCTGTTTTTT. It encodes CASSQDRTGELFF.

CDR3 residues: CASRPQGEETQYF. CDR3 nucleotides: TGTGCCAGCAGGCCTCAGGGGGAAGAGACCCAGTACTTC. The rearrangement uses TRBV27 and TRBJ2-5, with TRBD1 matching over 7 bases. V trimming: 6 bases; J trimming: 3 bases; junction bases outside the gene matches: 4. CDR3 size: 13 residues. The germline CDR1 and CDR2 sequences are MNHEY and SMNVEV (reference sequence).

V usage is TRBV7-6 and J usage is TRBJ2-5, with unresolved D. Germline CDR1 SGHVS, CDR2 FNYEAQ. CDR3 length: 17 amino acids. Trimming shortened V by 1 base and J by 1 base, and 16 bases separated the two germline ends. The CDR3 is CASSLDPPMGFQETQYF. For the CDR3, the DNA is TGTGCCAGCAGCTTAGATCCCCCTATGGGGTTCCAAGAGACCCAGTACTTC.

A single count supports this clone. In DNA form, the CDR3 reads TGTGCCAGCAGCGTAGAAAGGACATCCAGTGGCTACACCTTC. This translates into CASSVERTSSGYTF. The rearrangement uses TRBV9 and TRBJ1-2; a possible D gene is TRBD1 (5 bases). Per the germline V gene, CDR1 is SGDLS and CDR2 is YYNGEE. The CDR3 totals 14 residues. The ends were cut back, 0 bases at V and 7 bases at J, with 13 bases in the middle.

The rearrangement links TRBV4-3 to TRBJ2-2, with 7 positions matching TRBD1. After removal of 5 bases from V and 4 bases from J, the junction contained 4 bases not matched to a gene. CDR3 length equals 14 residues. The germline gives CDR1 LGHNA, CDR2 YSLEER. The CDR3 nucleotides are TGCGCCAGCAGCACGACAGGGAGCACCGGGGAGCTGTTTTTT. Encoded protein: CASSTTGSTGELFF.

As DNA, the CDR3 is TGTGCCAGCAGCGCGCTCCCTACTAATGAGCAGTTCTTC. This gives the protein CASSALPTNEQFF. The chain employs TRBV7-2 and TRBJ2-1; unclear D gene. Germline V lookup: CDR1 SGHTA, CDR2 FQGNSA. There are 13 residues in the CDR3. Trimming pared 5 bases from V and 7 bases from J, leaving 12 bases between. Full variable domain (missing parts from reference TRBV7-2 and TRBJ2-1): GAGVSQSPSNKVTEKGKDVELRCDPISGHTALYWYRQSLGQGLEFLIYFQGNSAPDKSGLPSDRFSAERTGGSVSTLTIQRTQQEDSAVYLCASSALPTNEQFFGPGTRLTVL.

This chain links TRBV7-6 with TRBJ1-1; the match to TRBD1 covers 8 bases. Per the germline V gene, CDR1 is SGHVS and CDR2 is FNYEAQ. This CDR3 comprises 15 residues. After removal of 5 bases from V and 1 base from J, the junction contained 6 bases not matched to a gene. The CDR3 protein is CASSNPGTGNTEAFF. As DNA, the CDR3 is TGTGCCAGCAGCAACCCCGGGACAGGGAACACTGAAGCTTTCTTT. Variable domain in full (rest from reference TRBV7-6 and TRBJ1-1): GAGVSQSPRYKVTKRGQDVALRCDPISGHVSLYWYRQALGQGPEFLTYFNYEAQQDKSGLPNDRFSAERPEGSISTLTIQRTEQRDSAMYRCASSNPGTGNTEAFFGQGTRLTVV.

Remarks on this clone: Other DNA sequences from this sample encode an identical CDR3 as well. This chain connects TRBV30 to TRBJ1-1; D call uncertain. The germline V and J ends were trimmed by 2 bases and 1 base, with 2 bases remaining between them. The germline CDR1 and CDR2 sequences are GTSNPN and SVGIG (reference sequence). The CDR3 runs to 11 residues. The CDR3: CAWSRNTEAFF. The CDR3, as DNA: TGTGCCTGGAGTCGGAACACTGAAGCTTTCTTT.

J is TRBJ2-3 and V is TRBV14; D may be TRBD1 (6 bases). The CDR3 covers 16 residues. V was trimmed by 4 bases and J by 2 bases, leaving 16 bases between them. CDR1 is SGHDN and CDR2 is FVKESK in the germline V gene. This CDR3 is CASSPRGRDITDTQYF. The DNA for the CDR3 is TGTGCCAGCAGCCCCCGGGGCCGGGACATCACAGATACGCAGTATTTT.

This clone was seen a few times. Other DNA variants within this sample encode the same CDR3. The CDR3 DNA reads TGTGCCTGGGACAGGGACACTGAAGCTTTCTTT. Its protein product is CAWDRDTEAFF. The rearrangement uses TRBV30 and TRBJ1-1; 7 bases are a match to TRBD1. V shed 5 bases, J shed 3 bases, and the junction held 0 bases outside the gene matches. The CDR3 runs 11 residues. Looked up from germline, CDR1 is GTSNPN and CDR2 is SVGIG (reference sequence).

V and J are TRBV6-5 and TRBJ1-1; 8 bases agree with TRBD1. The CDR3 is 14 amino acids. In germline, CDR1 is MNHEY, CDR2 SVGAGI. V lost 4 bases to trimming and J lost 1 base; unmatched junction nucleotides: 2. Written as DNA, the CDR3 is TGTGCCAGCAGTTTGACAGGGGCGAACACTGAAGCTTTCTTT. It yields the protein CASSLTGANTEAFF.

Remarks on this clone: Different DNA sequences within this sample yield the same CDR3. The V call is TRBV9, the J call TRBJ1-1; D gene unclear. V shed 0 bases and J shed 1 base, with 10 bases lying between them. CDR1 is SGDLS, CDR2 YYNGEE, per germline. The CDR3 extends over 15 amino acids. This chain's CDR3 is CASSVGGGSNTEAFF. CDR3 DNA sequence: TGTGCCAGCAGCGTAGGTGGAGGATCGAACACTGAAGCTTTCTTT.

V gene TRBV13 combines with J gene TRBJ2-7; D possibly matches TRBD1 or TRBD2 (5 bases each). The germline V gene encodes CDR1 PRHDT and CDR2 FYEKMQ (reference sequence). This CDR3 contains 13 residues. V lost 0 bases, J lost 6 bases, and 9 bases lay in between. The CDR3, as DNA: TGTGCCAGCAGCTTAGGCGGGACGGGCGAGCAGTACTTC. Its protein is CASSLGGTGEQYF.

The rearrangement uses TRBV4-1 and TRBJ2-2, with D uncertain. The CDR3 contains 14 residues. Deletions cut 0 bases from V and 5 bases from J, with 7 bases between. Germline V gene lookup returns CDR1 MGHRA and CDR2 YSYEKL. Here the CDR3 reads CASSQDVETGELFF. CDR3 sequence (DNA): TGCGCCAGCAGCCAAGATGTTGAGACCGGGGAGCTGTTTTTT.

Only one count was recorded for this clone. This chain connects TRBV7-9 to TRBJ2-2; D not resolved. The CDR3 covers 14 residues. Deletions cut 0 bases from V and 5 bases from J, with 7 bases between. Per germline, CDR1 SEHNR and CDR2 FQNEAQ (reference sequence). The CDR3 region is CASSLASRTGELFF. The DNA of the CDR3 is TGTGCCAGCAGCTTAGCAAGCCGGACCGGGGAGCTGTTTTTT.